This entry lists 21 T cell receptor beta chains sequenced from one sample in a study of beta chain features in type 1 diabetes. Study outcomes and limitations: Moderately but significantly shorter TCRB CDR3s were found in Type 1 diabetes patients in all four CD4+ subsets.

Isolated RNA was reverse transcribed in full, so expressed TCRB transcripts were sequenced. Data came from immunoSEQ multiplex PCR; TCRdb stores just in-frame clones and leaves some out. The table records some 150,000 clones, roughly 9% of them present only once. No cognate antigen is known for these TCRs. The sample consisted of central memory CD4+ T cells from blood. The source of these receptors is a woman aged 25-40 years with type 1 diabetes.

This clone came up a few times. The V gene is TRBV6-5, the J gene TRBJ2-3, with 8 bases that match TRBD2. Per the germline V gene, CDR1 is MNHEY and CDR2 is SVGAGI. V lost 6 bases to trimming and J lost 0 bases; unmatched junction nucleotides: 5. The CDR3 contains 15 residues. The DNA of the CDR3 is TGTGCCAGCAGGAATAGCGGGGCTAGCACAGATACGCAGTATTTT. Encoded protein: CASRNSGASTDTQYF.

The chain links TRBV2 to TRBJ2-1; a weak D match, TRBD2 (6 bases). V dropped 4 bases and J dropped 3 bases, with 7 bases sitting between them. Germline lookup yields CDR1 SNHLY and CDR2 FYNNEI. This CDR3 has 13 amino acids. CDR3 in amino acids: CASSADYYNEQFF. CDR3 in DNA: TGTGCCAGCAGTGCGGACTACTACAATGAGCAGTTCTTC.

Notes on this clone: The junction departs from the called germline gene at one end, perhaps through a read error. The chain links TRBV7-3 to TRBJ2-7, with a weak D call TRBD1 (6 bases). CDR1 is SGHTA, CDR2 FQGTGA, per germline. The CDR3 totals 13 residues. The CDR3 protein is CASSLMQGSNMDF. The CDR3 DNA follows: TGTGCCAGCAGCTTAATGCAGGGGTCAAATATGGACTTC.

The chain couples TRBV30 to TRBJ2-5, with a possible D match to TRBD2 (5 bases). The CDR3 is 11 residues long. Germline CDR1 is GTSNPN and CDR2 is SVGIG (reference sequence). The V end was cut by 3 bases, the J end by 7 bases, with 9 bases between. CDR3 sequence: CAWSPAGTQYF. The CDR3 bases are TGTGCCTGGAGCCCGGCGGGGACCCAGTACTTC. Drawing the rest from reference TRBV30 and TRBJ2-5, the complete variable domain is SQTIHQWPATLVQPVGSPLSLECTVEGTSNPNLYWYRQAAGRGLQLLFYSVGIGQISSEVPQNLSASRPQDRQFILSSKKLLLSDSGFYLCAWSPAGTQYFGPGTRLLVL.

This clone turned up a few times. The chain has TRBV29-1 and TRBJ2-2; D possibly corresponds to TRBD1 (6 bases). Germline values: CDR1 SQVTM, CDR2 ANQGSEA. This CDR3 comprises 15 residues. CDR3 loop: CRLGTGRGSTGELFF. CDR3 coding DNA: TGCAGGTTGGGCACAGGGAGAGGGAGCACCGGGGAGCTGTTTTTT.

This clone has more than one count but fewer than ten. The chain is built from TRBV5-4 and TRBJ2-2; 7 nucleotides agree with TRBD2. The germline V gene has CDR1 SGHNT and CDR2 YYREEE (reference sequence). The CDR3 spans 16 residues. V gave up 4 bases and J gave up 0 bases; unmatched junction bases: 6. The CDR3 sequence is CASSLPTSTNTGELFF. The CDR3 nucleotides read TGTGCCAGCAGCCTCCCGACTAGCACGAACACCGGGGAGCTGTTTTTT.

This clone was observed a handful of times. The chain carries TRBV15 and TRBJ1-1; D is possibly TRBD1 (6 bases). Germline-derived CDR1 and CDR2 are LNHNV and YYDKDF (reference sequence). The CDR3 length is 14 residues. Between the trimmed V and J ends, which lost 2 bases and 2 bases, there was a span of 9 bases. In DNA, the CDR3 is TGTGCCACCAGCAGACCCAGGGGCAACACTGAAGCTTTCTTT. Residues: CATSRPRGNTEAFF.

J is TRBJ1-5 and V is TRBV18; perhaps TRBD1 as D (5 bases). V was shortened by 6 bases and J by 5 bases, with 20 bases between the two germline ends. Looked up from germline, CDR1 is KGHSH and CDR2 is LQKENI. The length of the CDR3 is 16 residues. The CDR3 spells CASSPQGGGRDQPQHF. The CDR3 nucleotides are TGTGCCAGCTCCCCCCAGGGAGGAGGCAGGGATCAGCCCCAGCATTTT.

This clone showed up just a few times. The chain uses TRBV28 and TRBJ2-7; 7 nucleotides align to TRBD1. Germline values: CDR1 MDHEN, CDR2 SYDVKM. The CDR3 contains 13 residues. With 8 bases clipped from V and 2 bases from J, the junction kept 6 bases outside the gene matches. The CDR3 region has the DNA TGTGCCAGCTACTCGGGACAGACCTACGAGCAGTACTTC. It encodes CASYSGQTYEQYF.

This clone has only a few counts. The chain has TRBV29-1 and TRBJ1-2, with TRBD1 as a possible D gene (6 bases). The CDR3 totals 14 residues. Germline V CDR1 and CDR2: SQVTM, ANQGSEA. V lost 0 bases to trimming and J lost 7 bases, with 15 bases between them. CDR3 coding DNA: TGCAGCGTTGAAGATCGGCAGGGGTCTTTTGGCTACACCTTC. The encoded protein is CSVEDRQGSFGYTF.

The chain employs TRBV18 and TRBJ1-1, with 9 positions matching TRBD1. The CDR3 runs to 14 residues. V was pared by 3 bases and J by 4 bases, with 3 bases of the junction left unmatched. Germline CDR1 is KGHSH and CDR2 is LQKENI. The chain's CDR3 is CASSPRDRATEAFF. CDR3 sequence (DNA): TGTGCCAGCTCACCCCGGGACAGGGCCACTGAAGCTTTCTTT. The full variable domain, in which reference TRBV18 and TRBJ1-1 provide the parts outside the CDR3, is NAGVMQNPRHLVRRRGQEARLRCSPMKGHSHVYWYRQLPEEGLKFMVYLQKENIIDESGMPKERFSAEFPKEGPSILRIQQVVRGDSAAYFCASSPRDRATEAFFGQGTRLTVV.

This chain uses TRBV6-4 with TRBJ2-3, with 9 bases matching TRBD2. V shed 5 bases, J shed 4 bases, and the junction held 10 bases outside the gene matches. Germline CDR1 and CDR2: MRHNA and SNTAGT. CDR3 length equals 16 residues. For the CDR3, the DNA is TGTGCCAGCAGTCCCCTCGGCGCGGGAGGGCCAGATACGCAGTATTTT. This translates into CASSPLGAGGPDTQYF.

This clone has more than one count but fewer than ten. J is TRBJ2-5 and V is TRBV7-8, with TRBD2 matching over 7 bases. The CDR3 sequence is 15 residues long. Per germline, CDR1 SGHVS and CDR2 FQNEAQ. V lost 0 bases to trimming and J lost 5 bases; unmatched junction nucleotides: 6. This CDR3 is CASSLAGGQEETQYF. The DNA for the CDR3 is TGTGCCAGCAGCTTAGCGGGAGGGCAAGAGGAGACCCAGTACTTC.

This clone was observed a few times. In DNA, the CDR3 is TGCGCCAGCAGCAAGGACAGGGGGCATGAGCAGTTCTTC. Protein sequence: CASSKDRGHEQFF. This sequence joins TRBV5-1 and TRBJ2-1; 11 nucleotides match TRBD1. This CDR3 has 13 amino acids. Looked up from germline, CDR1 is SGHRS and CDR2 is YFSETQ. With 4 bases clipped from V and 8 bases from J, the junction kept 2 bases outside the gene matches.

CDR3 bases: TGTGCCAGCAGCGTAGGGCCTTTACCTGAGGGCAATCAGCCCCAGCATTTT. It codes for CASSVGPLPEGNQPQHF. This chain connects TRBV9 to TRBJ1-5; the D is unclear. The V gene's germline CDR1 is SGDLS and CDR2 YYNGEE. V was pared by 0 bases and J by 2 bases, with 15 bases between. This CDR3 is built from 17 residues.

The sample holds a few counts of this clone. The V gene is TRBV6-5, the J gene TRBJ1-1; D call uncertain. CDR3 length: 15 amino acids. Trimming shortened V by 0 bases and J by 0 bases, and 8 bases separated the two germline ends. Germline loops: CDR1 MNHEY, CDR2 SVGAGI. CDR3 in DNA: TGTGCCAGCAGTTACTCTGCGGATATGAACACTGAAGCTTTCTTT. It specifies CASSYSADMNTEAFF.

The table lists this clone with a count of one. The chain uses TRBV6-1 and TRBJ2-3; D is uncertain. Trimming took off 2 bases at V and 1 base at J, with 10 bases between the two ends. CDR1 is MNHNS and CDR2 is SASEGT in the germline V gene. The CDR3 spans 15 residues. The CDR3 bases are TGTGCCAGCAGTGAACCCGGAAGCGGCACAGATACGCAGTATTTT. Its protein is CASSEPGSGTDTQYF.

This clone showed up just a few times. The chain employs TRBV6-5 and TRBJ1-4, with a weak D call TRBD1 (5 bases). The CDR3 is 12 amino acids. Germline values: CDR1 MNHEY, CDR2 SVGAGI. V gave up 8 bases and J gave up 8 bases, with 12 bases separating them. DNA of the CDR3: TGTGCCAGCGGGCAGGGTTGGGAAAAACTGTTTTTT. Protein product: CASGQGWEKLFF.

The CDR3 region has the DNA TGTGCCAGCAGCTACAGACTAGCGTTTTCCTACGAGCAGTACTTC. Protein sequence: CASSYRLAFSYEQYF. V gene TRBV11-3 combines with J gene TRBJ2-7; 8 bases align to TRBD2. This CDR3 contains 15 residues. Germline CDR1 reads SGHNT; CDR2 reads YENEEA. Trimming at V came to 4 bases and at J to 1 base, leaving 6 bases not matched to a gene.

This clone was seen a handful of times. This chain links TRBV5-6 with TRBJ2-1; 8 bases fit TRBD1. V was clipped by 4 bases and J by 6 bases; unmatched bases: 9. The CDR3 sequence is 15 residues long. Germline lookup yields CDR1 SGHDT and CDR2 YYEEEE. The CDR3, as DNA: TGTGCCAGCAGCAAACCAGGGGGCGATGCCAATGAGCAGTTCTTC. Translation gives CASSKPGGDANEQFF.

Only a few counts were recorded for this clone. The genes are TRBV25-1 and TRBJ2-7; 9 nucleotides agree with TRBD1. The CDR3 loop spans 11 amino acids. Germline CDR1 and CDR2: MGHDK and SYGVNS. This chain's CDR3 is CDKDRGYEQYF. The CDR3 DNA reads TGTGATAAGGACAGGGGCTACGAGCAGTACTTC.